The 10 T cell receptor beta chains presented below share a single source sample, sequenced in a study of radiation and T cells in renal cell carcinoma. Sequencing was performed with immunoSEQ multiplex PCR; in TCRdb, only in-frame clones are kept and a portion is missing. The table has 120,000 or so clones, 75% to 85% seen once. Time point: blood 2 weeks post-SBRT. The treatment was: 15 Gy SBRT to primary tumor, nephrectomy 4 weeks later. Material: blood, obtained from a patient whose treatment included radiotherapy and nephrectomy. Receptor source: a woman aged 60-75 years with renal cell carcinoma.

This clone has a handful of counts. This sequence joins TRBV15 and TRBJ1-1; 8 nucleotides align to TRBD1. Germline assignment: CDR1 LNHNV and CDR2 YYDKDF (reference sequence). V was clipped by 1 base and J by 4 bases; unmatched bases: 5. This CDR3 has 15 residues. CDR3 region: CATSRVRGQGTEAFF. The CDR3, as DNA: TGTGCCACCAGCAGAGTCAGGGGGCAGGGCACTGAAGCTTTCTTT.

This rearrangement joins TRBV7-2 to TRBJ2-3; D possibly corresponds to TRBD1 (6 bases). The CDR3 is made up of 16 amino acids. Trimming shortened V by 1 base and J by 3 bases, and 14 bases separated the two germline ends. Germline CDR1 and CDR2: SGHTA and FQGNSA. The chain's CDR3 is CASSLEGRGGTDTQYF. The CDR3 nucleotides read TGTGCCAGCAGCTTAGAGGGCAGGGGTGGAACAGATACGCAGTATTTT.

V and J are TRBV15 and TRBJ1-1; D call uncertain. The germline V and J ends were trimmed by 0 bases and 9 bases, with 11 bases remaining between them. The CDR3 has 13 amino acids. Germline CDR1 and CDR2: LNHNV and YYDKDF (reference sequence). This chain's CDR3 is CATSRDPGRKAFF. The CDR3 coding sequence is TGTGCCACCAGCAGAGATCCCGGCCGTAAAGCTTTCTTT. Full variable domain (outside the CDR3, taken from reference TRBV15 and TRBJ1-1): DAMVIQNPRYQVTQFGKPVTLSCSQTLNHNVMYWYQQKSSQAPKLLFHYYDKDFNNEADTPDNFQSRRPNTSFCFLDIRSPGLGDTAMYLCATSRDPGRKAFFGQGTRLTVV.

This chain uses TRBV2 with TRBJ2-3; D possibly uses TRBD1 or TRBD2 (5 bases each). The V gene's germline CDR1 is SNHLY and CDR2 FYNNEI. The CDR3 loop spans 15 amino acids. Trimming removed 0 bases at V and 4 bases at J, with 11 bases between. The CDR3 loop reads CASSEALVGADTQYF. The DNA of the CDR3 is TGTGCCAGCAGTGAAGCGCTTGTGGGGGCAGATACGCAGTATTTT.

The CDR3 DNA is TGTGCCAGCCGGCGGGGTTGGGGCACTGAAGCTTTCTTT. Translating gives CASRRGWGTEAFF. This chain joins TRBV6-5 and TRBJ1-1, with unresolved D. The germline CDR1 and CDR2 sequences are MNHEY and SVGAGI. Trimming stripped 8 bases from V and 4 bases from J, with 14 bases between. This CDR3 region has 13 residues.

This chain uses TRBV6-1 with TRBJ1-4, with 10 positions matching TRBD1. Losses at the gene ends were 4 bases for V and 12 bases for J; bases not matched to a gene: 11. From germline, CDR1 is MNHNS and CDR2 SASEGT. The CDR3 runs 15 residues. CDR3 sequence (DNA): TGTGCCAGCAGTGCCAACGACAGGGGGCGGAGGGAACTGTTTTTT. Its translation: CASSANDRGRRELFF.

The CDR3 coding sequence is TGTGCCAGCAGTTACAGGGGATCCACCTACGAGCAGTACTTC. The encoded protein is CASSYRGSTYEQYF. The chain is built from TRBV6-5 and TRBJ2-7; weak D call: TRBD1 (5 bases). V lost 2 bases to trimming and J lost 2 bases, with 10 bases between them. The germline CDR1 and CDR2 sequences are MNHEY and SVGAGI. CDR3 length: 14 residues.

The rearrangement joins TRBV4-2 to TRBJ1-2; D uncertain. Germline-derived CDR1 and CDR2 are LGHNA and YNFKEQ. With 5 bases removed from V and 2 bases from J, the gap between germline ends came to 6 bases. There are 12 residues in the CDR3. DNA for the CDR3: TGTGCCAGCAGCAAGGTAAACTATGGCTACACCTTC. It specifies CASSKVNYGYTF.

V is TRBV9 and J is TRBJ2-3; 8 bases are shared with TRBD1. CDR1 is SGDLS, CDR2 YYNGEE, per germline. V dropped 4 bases and J dropped 2; count of bases not matched to a gene: 9. The CDR3 has 16 amino acids. The CDR3 nucleotides are TGTGCCAGCAGCTTAGGACAGGGACGACCCACAGATACGCAGTATTTT. Its translation is CASSLGQGRPTDTQYF.

This chain links TRBV7-9 with TRBJ1-2; D is ambiguous. V was cut by 0 bases and J by 4 bases, with 15 bases left in between. This CDR3 comprises 16 residues. The germline gives CDR1 SEHNR, CDR2 FQNEAQ (reference sequence). CDR3 sequence: CASSLAFDMFLYGYTF. The CDR3 bases are TGTGCCAGCAGCTTAGCGTTTGACATGTTTCTCTATGGCTACACCTTC.